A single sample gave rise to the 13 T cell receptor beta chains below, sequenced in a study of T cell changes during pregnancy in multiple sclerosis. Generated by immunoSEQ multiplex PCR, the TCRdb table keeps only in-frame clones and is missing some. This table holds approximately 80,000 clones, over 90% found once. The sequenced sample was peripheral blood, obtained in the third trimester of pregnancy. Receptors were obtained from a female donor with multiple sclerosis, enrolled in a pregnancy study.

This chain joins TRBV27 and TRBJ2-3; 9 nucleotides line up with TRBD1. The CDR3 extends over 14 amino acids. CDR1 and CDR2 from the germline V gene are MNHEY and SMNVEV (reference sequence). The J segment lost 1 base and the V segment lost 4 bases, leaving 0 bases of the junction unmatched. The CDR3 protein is CASSWTGGTDTQYF. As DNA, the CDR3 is TGTGCCAGCAGTTGGACAGGGGGCACAGATACGCAGTATTTT.

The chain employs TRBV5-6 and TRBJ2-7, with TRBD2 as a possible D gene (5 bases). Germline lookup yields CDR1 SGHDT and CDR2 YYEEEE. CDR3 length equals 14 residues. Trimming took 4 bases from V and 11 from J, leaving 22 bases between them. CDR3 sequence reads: CASSHSGVTLVEYF. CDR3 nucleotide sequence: TGTGCCAGCAGCCACTCCGGGGTGACGCTGGTTGAGTACTTC.

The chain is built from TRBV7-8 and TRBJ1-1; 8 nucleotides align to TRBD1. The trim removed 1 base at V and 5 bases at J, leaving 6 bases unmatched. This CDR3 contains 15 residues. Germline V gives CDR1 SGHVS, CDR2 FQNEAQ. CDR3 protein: CASSLVQGAGTEAFF. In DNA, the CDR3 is TGTGCCAGCAGCTTAGTTCAGGGGGCAGGGACTGAAGCTTTCTTT.

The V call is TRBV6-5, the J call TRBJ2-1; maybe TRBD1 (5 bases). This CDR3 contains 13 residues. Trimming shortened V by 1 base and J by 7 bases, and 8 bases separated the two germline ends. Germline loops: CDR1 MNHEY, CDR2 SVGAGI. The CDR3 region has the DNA TGTGCCAGCAGTTACTTGTCAGGGAATGAGCAGTTCTTC. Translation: CASSYLSGNEQFF.

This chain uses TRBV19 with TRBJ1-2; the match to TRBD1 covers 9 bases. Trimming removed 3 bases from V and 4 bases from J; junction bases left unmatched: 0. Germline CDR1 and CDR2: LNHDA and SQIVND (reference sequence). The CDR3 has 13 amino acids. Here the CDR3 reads CASSMGQGYGYTF. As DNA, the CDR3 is TGTGCCAGTAGTATGGGACAGGGCTATGGCTACACCTTC.

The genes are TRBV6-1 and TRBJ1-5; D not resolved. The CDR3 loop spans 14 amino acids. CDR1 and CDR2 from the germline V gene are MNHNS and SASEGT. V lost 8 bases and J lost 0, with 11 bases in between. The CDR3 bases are TGTGCCAGCCGAACAAGATATAGCAATCAGCCCCAGCATTTT. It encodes CASRTRYSNQPQHF.

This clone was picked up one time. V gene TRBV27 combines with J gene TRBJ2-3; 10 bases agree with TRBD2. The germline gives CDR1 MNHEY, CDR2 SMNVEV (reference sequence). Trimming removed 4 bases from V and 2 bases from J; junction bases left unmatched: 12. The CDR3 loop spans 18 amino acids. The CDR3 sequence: CASSSTGSSGGPTDTQYF. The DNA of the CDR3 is TGTGCCAGCAGTTCCACGGGGTCTAGCGGGGGACCCACAGATACGCAGTATTTT.

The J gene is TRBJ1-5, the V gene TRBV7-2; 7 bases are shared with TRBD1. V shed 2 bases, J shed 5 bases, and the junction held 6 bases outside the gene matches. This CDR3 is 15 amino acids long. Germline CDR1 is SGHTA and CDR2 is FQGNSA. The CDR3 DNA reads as TGTGCCAGCAGCTTAAACAGGGGTTTCGATCAGCCCCAGCATTTT. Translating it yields CASSLNRGFDQPQHF.

This CDR3 reads CATSRGSSGGTETQYF. CDR3 coding DNA: TGTGCCACCAGCAGAGGGTCTAGCGGGGGAACGGAGACCCAGTACTTC. This rearrangement joins TRBV15 to TRBJ2-5; 10 nucleotides agree with TRBD2. CDR1 is LNHNV and CDR2 is YYDKDF in the germline V gene (reference sequence). This CDR3 contains 16 residues. V gave up 1 base and J gave up 5 bases; unmatched junction bases: 7.

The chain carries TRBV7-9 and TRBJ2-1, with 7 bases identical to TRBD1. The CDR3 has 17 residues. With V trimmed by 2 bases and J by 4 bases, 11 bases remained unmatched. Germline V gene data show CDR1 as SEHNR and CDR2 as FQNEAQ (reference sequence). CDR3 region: CASSLLARQGRYNEQFF. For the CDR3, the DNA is TGTGCCAGCAGCTTATTAGCTCGACAGGGTCGGTACAATGAGCAGTTCTTC. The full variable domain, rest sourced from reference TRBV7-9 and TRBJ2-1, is DTGVSQNPRHKITKRGQNVTFRCDPISEHNRLYWYRQTLGQGPEFLTYFQNEAQLEKSRLLSDRFSAERPKGSFSTLEIQRTEQGDSAMYLCASSLLARQGRYNEQFFGPGTRLTVL.

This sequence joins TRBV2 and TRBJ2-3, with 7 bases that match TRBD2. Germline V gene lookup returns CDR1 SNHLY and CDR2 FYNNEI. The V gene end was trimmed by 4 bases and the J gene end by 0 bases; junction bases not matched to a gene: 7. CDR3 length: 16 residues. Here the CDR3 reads CASSALAVTSTDTQYF. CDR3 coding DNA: TGTGCCAGCAGTGCGCTAGCGGTTACTAGCACAGATACGCAGTATTTT.

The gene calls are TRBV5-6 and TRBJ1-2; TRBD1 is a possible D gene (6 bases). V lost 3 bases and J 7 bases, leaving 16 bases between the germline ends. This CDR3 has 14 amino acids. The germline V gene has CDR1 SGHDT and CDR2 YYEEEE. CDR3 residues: CASSWDTGPGGYTF. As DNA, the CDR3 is TGTGCCAGCAGCTGGGATACAGGGCCCGGTGGCTACACCTTC.

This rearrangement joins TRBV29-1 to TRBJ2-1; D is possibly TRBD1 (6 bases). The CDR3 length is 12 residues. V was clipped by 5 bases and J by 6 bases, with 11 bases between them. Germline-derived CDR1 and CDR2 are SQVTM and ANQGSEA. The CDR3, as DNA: TGCAGCGTTCCCTACAGGGCCAATGAGCAGTTCTTC. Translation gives CSVPYRANEQFF.